This T cell receptor beta chain was identified in a study of blood T cells in healthy people across ages. For the study at large: For every two T cells, template switching captured about one barcoded beta molecule.

Primers used in a second PCR of roughly 6 to 12 cycles were a sample-barcoded 5' primer and a J-beta primer mix. Every molecule of cDNA carried a tag from a template-switch adaptor with 12 random nucleotides. TCRdb reprocessed the 5' RACE reads with MiXCR, giving one entry per CDR3 protein. The sample shows 1.8 million or so distinct CDR3 sequences, approximately 39% of them seen only once. This clonotype was found a few times. The TCR sequence derives from a human donor in good health. The specimen was blood.

This CDR3 reads CSVDAGSNTEAFF. CDR3 DNA sequence: TGCAGCGTTGATGCAGGGAGTAATACTGAAGCTTTCTTT. The chain carries TRBV29-1 and TRBJ1-1, with TRBD1 as a possible D gene (5 bases). The germline V gene has CDR1 SQVTM and CDR2 ANQGSEA. This CDR3 spans 13 amino acids. The V end was cut by 3 bases, the J end by 5 bases, with 13 bases between. The full variable domain, rest sourced from reference TRBV29-1 and TRBJ1-1, is SAVISQKPSRDICQRGTSLTIQCQVDSQVTMMFWYRQQPGQSLTLIATANQGSEATYESGFVIDKFPISRPNLTFSTLTVSNMSPEDSSIYLCSVDAGSNTEAFFGQGTRLTVV.